The 2 T cell receptor beta chains presented below share a single source sample, sequenced in a study of blood T cell repertoires in COVID-19. Profiled with immunoSEQ multiplex PCR; TCRdb holds only in-frame clones, not every one. Among about 120,000 clones listed, 85% were seen once. The specimen sequenced was peripheral blood. Source of these receptors: a man aged 80 or over with active or convalescent COVID-19.

This clone was seen only a few times. The chain employs TRBV7-7 and TRBJ2-1; TRBD2 matches 9 bases. Germline CDR1 reads SSHAT; CDR2 reads FNYEAQ (reference sequence). Unmatched junction bases numbered 3, after V lost 2 bases and J lost 4 bases. The CDR3 runs to 15 residues. Here the CDR3 reads CASSLFLAGYNEQFF. The CDR3 region has the DNA TGTGCCAGCAGCTTATTCCTAGCGGGGTACAATGAGCAGTTCTTC.

The chain is built from TRBV30 and TRBJ1-1, with unresolved D. The V end lost 0 bases, the J end lost 3 bases, and 11 bases lay between the germline ends. CDR3 length: 14 amino acids. Germline V gene lookup returns CDR1 GTSNPN and CDR2 SVGIG (reference sequence). CDR3 sequence reads: CAWSVTGGYTEAFF. The CDR3 DNA reads TGTGCCTGGAGTGTAACCGGAGGCTACACTGAAGCTTTCTTT.